What follows are 14 T cell receptor beta chains derived from one specimen sequenced in a study of T cell responses to AZD1222 COVID-19 vaccine. The method was immunoSEQ multiplex PCR; TCRdb's version includes in-frame clones alone and lacks a portion of them. In the table there are under 150,000 clones, roughly 90% of which are singletons. Here the sequenced sample was peripheral blood, taken 28 days after the second AZD1222 dose. These receptor sequences come from an adult who received the AZD1222 COVID-19 vaccine.

The genes are TRBV7-2 and TRBJ1-1; 7 bases match TRBD1. Germline V gene data show CDR1 as SGHTA and CDR2 as FQGNSA. The length of the CDR3 is 12 residues. Trimming took 4 bases from V and 8 from J; bases not matched to a gene: 4. The CDR3 is CASSYRTGEAFF. CDR3 sequence (DNA): TGTGCCAGCAGCTACCGGACAGGAGAAGCTTTCTTT.

This chain uses TRBV29-1 with TRBJ2-3; maybe TRBD2 (5 bases). This CDR3 contains 13 residues. Trimming took 2 bases from V and 0 from J, leaving 6 bases between them. Germline V gene data show CDR1 as SQVTM and CDR2 as ANQGSEA. The CDR3 nucleotides read TGCAGCGTTGAAAGGACTAGCACAGATACGCAGTATTTT. It yields the protein CSVERTSTDTQYF.

The chain employs TRBV25-1 and TRBJ2-1, with TRBD2 matching over 10 bases. This CDR3 is 16 amino acids long. V gave up 7 bases and J gave up 5 bases; unmatched junction bases: 11. Germline assignment: CDR1 MGHDK and CDR2 SYGVNS. Written as DNA, the CDR3 is TGTGCCAGCAATACTAGCGGGACCCCAGGCCACAATGAGCAGTTCTTC. As protein: CASNTSGTPGHNEQFF. The entire variable domain, with the rest obtained from reference TRBV25-1 and TRBJ2-1, is as follows: EADIYQTPRYLVIGTGKKITLECSQTMGHDKMYWYQQDPGMELHLIHYSYGVNSTEKGDLSSESTVSRIRTEHFPLTLESARPSHTSQYLCASNTSGTPGHNEQFFGPGTRLTVL.

This clone showed up just once. The chain recombines TRBV28 with TRBJ2-1, with 14 bases that match TRBD2. Germline loops: CDR1 MDHEN, CDR2 SYDVKM. The ends lost 8 bases at V and 7 bases at J; junction bases unmatched: 10. The CDR3 extends over 16 amino acids. The CDR3 here is CASHSRLAGGWNEQFF. The CDR3 DNA reads as TGTGCCAGCCATTCGAGACTAGCGGGAGGGTGGAATGAGCAGTTCTTC.

The chain recombines TRBV25-1 with TRBJ2-1, with D perhaps matching TRBD1 or TRBD2 (5 bases each). Germline assignment: CDR1 MGHDK and CDR2 SYGVNS. Trimming removed 3 bases from V and 2 bases from J, with 11 bases in between. The CDR3 covers 15 residues. This CDR3 reads CASSDQGTTYNEQFF. The CDR3 DNA reads TGTGCCAGCAGTGATCAAGGGACGACCTACAATGAGCAGTTCTTC. The variable domain in full, with the rest retrieved from reference TRBV25-1 and TRBJ2-1, is EADIYQTPRYLVIGTGKKITLECSQTMGHDKMYWYQQDPGMELHLIHYSYGVNSTEKGDLSSESTVSRIRTEHFPLTLESARPSHTSQYLCASSDQGTTYNEQFFGPGTRLTVL.

The chain joins TRBV18 to TRBJ1-4, with 10 positions matching TRBD1. V lost 6 bases, J lost 6 bases, and 4 bases stayed unmatched. Germline V lookup: CDR1 KGHSH, CDR2 LQKENI. The CDR3 has 14 amino acids. For the CDR3, the DNA is TGTGCCAGCTCTCGCGGGACAGGGGATGAAAAACTGTTTTTT. This translates into CASSRGTGDEKLFF. The full variable domain, rest sourced from reference TRBV18 and TRBJ1-4, is NAGVMQNPRHLVRRRGQEARLRCSPMKGHSHVYWYRQLPEEGLKFMVYLQKENIIDESGMPKERFSAEFPKEGPSILRIQQVVRGDSAAYFCASSRGTGDEKLFFGSGTQLSVL.

The J gene is TRBJ1-2, the V gene TRBV29-1; D may be TRBD1 (6 bases). There are 13 residues in the CDR3. V gave up 4 bases and J gave up 3 bases, with 12 bases separating them. CDR1 and CDR2 (germline): SQVTM, ANQGSEA. CDR3 in amino acids: CSVVGGGDYGYTF. In DNA, the CDR3 is TGCAGCGTTGTGGGCGGGGGCGACTATGGCTACACCTTC.

V is TRBV6-5 and J is TRBJ2-3; no clear D gene. Trimming took off 3 bases at V and 0 bases at J, with 10 bases between the two ends. The CDR3 is made up of 15 amino acids. Germline CDR1 and CDR2: MNHEY and SVGAGI. In DNA, the CDR3 is TGTGCCAGCAGTTATGGGCGTACTAGCACAGATACGCAGTATTTT. Its translation is CASSYGRTSTDTQYF.

The chain joins TRBV7-5 to TRBJ1-2. TRBV7-5 counts as a pseudogene. The CDR3 has 11 residues. CDR3 in DNA: TGTGCTGGACGTGGTTTTAATGGCTACACCTTC. Amino acid sequence: CAGRGFNGYTF.

The chain combines TRBV3-1 (or the pseudogene TRBV3-2) with TRBJ2-4; 10 nucleotides align to TRBD1. Germline CDR1 LGHDT, CDR2 YNNKEL (reference sequence). With 5 bases clipped from V and 0 bases from J, the junction kept 4 bases outside the gene matches. This CDR3 is 16 amino acids long. The CDR3 sequence: CASSRRTGGAKNIQYF. Written as DNA, the CDR3 is TGTGCCAGCAGCAGACGGACAGGGGGAGCCAAAAACATTCAGTACTTC.

This clone has just a few counts. The chain employs TRBV25-1 and TRBJ1-3; 7 bases are shared with TRBD1. After removal of 3 bases from V and 0 bases from J, the junction contained 8 bases not matched to a gene. Germline V gene sequence: CDR1 MGHDK, CDR2 SYGVNS. This CDR3 comprises 17 residues. The DNA for the CDR3 is TGTGCCAGCAGTGATCCCAGACAGGGACCCTCTGGAAACACCATATATTTT. Amino acid sequence: CASSDPRQGPSGNTIYF.

The chain combines TRBV11-2 with TRBJ1-3; tentative D call: TRBD1 (5 bases). Looked up from germline, CDR1 is SGHAT and CDR2 is FQNNGV. V was clipped by 5 bases and J by 2 bases, with 13 bases between them. The CDR3 is made up of 15 amino acids. Written as DNA, the CDR3 is TGTGCCAGCAGCCCGAGGGGATGGGCTGGAAACACCATATATTTT. As protein: CASSPRGWAGNTIYF. Filled out from reference TRBV11-2 and TRBJ1-3, the complete variable domain reads EAGVAQSPRYKIIEKRQSVAFWCNPISGHATLYWYQQILGQGPKLLIQFQNNGVVDDSQLPKDRFSAERLKGVDSTLKIQPAKLEDSAVYLCASSPRGWAGNTIYFGEGSWLTVV.

This rearrangement joins TRBV20-1 to TRBJ1-2, with unresolved D. Germline V lookup: CDR1 DFQATT, CDR2 SNEGSKA (reference sequence). The V gene lost 6 bases and the J gene lost 1 base, with 3 bases spanning the gap. This CDR3 spans 10 amino acids. Here the CDR3 DNA reads TGCAGTGCCTATAACTATGGCTACACCTTC. It encodes CSAYNYGYTF.

This chain connects TRBV12-5 to TRBJ2-7, with TRBD2 matching 13 bases. The germline CDR1 and CDR2 sequences are LGHNT and FRNRAP. The J segment lost 0 bases and the V segment lost 6 bases, leaving 2 bases of the junction unmatched. This CDR3 has 15 amino acids. This CDR3 reads CASGGLAGSSYEQYF. As DNA, the CDR3 is TGTGCTAGTGGGGGACTAGCGGGAAGCTCCTACGAGCAGTACTTC.